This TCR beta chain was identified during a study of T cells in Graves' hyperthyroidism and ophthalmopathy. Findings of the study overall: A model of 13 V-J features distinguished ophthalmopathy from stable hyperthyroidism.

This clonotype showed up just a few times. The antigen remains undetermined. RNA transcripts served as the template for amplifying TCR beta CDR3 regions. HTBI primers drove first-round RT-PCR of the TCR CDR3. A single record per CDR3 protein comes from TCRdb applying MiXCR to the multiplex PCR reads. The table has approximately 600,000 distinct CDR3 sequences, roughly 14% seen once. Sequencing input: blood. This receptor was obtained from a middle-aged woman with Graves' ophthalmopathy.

CDR3 in amino acids: CSARDVFRQGDHIQYF. CDR3 coding DNA: TGCAGTGCTAGAGATGTGTTTCGACAGGGTGATCACATTCAGTACTTC. The V call is TRBV20-1, the J call TRBJ2-4; 7 positions agree with TRBD1. Looked up from germline, CDR1 is DFQATT and CDR2 is SNEGSKA (reference sequence). The length of the CDR3 is 16 residues. V was clipped by 0 bases and J by 8 bases; unmatched bases: 13.